This T cell receptor beta chain was identified during a study of Ad26.COV2.S vaccination and SARS-CoV-2 variants. As for the study in general: COV1001, an Ad26.COV2.S trial, supplied this vaccine-arm donor.

Points from the study as a whole: Spike-specific TCR breadth ran higher among vaccine recipients than placebo recipients.

This clone was detected only once. Its antigen remains unknown. Trimming removed 3 bases from V and 5 bases from J, with 13 bases in between. The CDR3 is 13 residues long. Germline CDR1 reads SQVTM; CDR2 reads ANQGSEA. Here immunoSEQ multiplex PCR was the method, and the copy in TCRdb shows in-frame clones only, minus some. The profile shows 350,000 to 500,000 clones, roughly 91% of them singletons. Stated treatment: 19 received Ad26.COV2.S at low or high dose, single or two shots; 5 received placebo; per-sample allocation not given. Day 63 after the first injection of vaccine or placebo was the sampling time.

The source is a person between 18 and 60 years old who received the Ad26.COV2.S COVID-19 vaccine or a placebo. The chain recombines TRBV29-1 with TRBJ2-5, with D tentatively TRBD2 (7 bases). The sequenced sample was peripheral blood, obtained in a trial of Ad26.COV2.S vaccine versus placebo. The CDR3 nucleotides read TGCAGCGTTGAGAGGACTAGGGGGGAGACCCAGTACTTC. Its translation: CSVERTRGETQYF.